Here is one T cell receptor (beta chain) with its context. Germline V CDR1 and CDR2: MNHEY, SVGAGI. Trimming cost V 4 bases and J 0 bases; bases outside gene matches: 0. The CDR3 totals 13 residues. The data are from a study of blood T cell repertoires in COVID-19. TCRdb's copy holds only in-frame clones and misses some; the assay was immunoSEQ multiplex PCR. Of a few hundred thousand clones listed, over 75% are singletons. This chain connects TRBV6-5 to TRBJ2-7; 7 bases are a match to TRBD2. This sequence was found in a man aged 25-45 years who had recovered from COVID-19. The sequenced sample was PBMCs or T cells enriched from blood (not recorded which). The CDR3 sequence: CASSWGGSYEQYF. For the CDR3, the DNA is TGTGCCAGCAGTTGGGGGGGCTCCTACGAGCAGTACTTC.